The 8 T cell receptor beta chains below all came from one sample that was sequenced in a study of OX40 agonist ivuxolimab in advanced cancers. Method: immunoSEQ multiplex PCR; TCRdb's copy keeps in-frame clones and lacks some. The table includes roughly 70,000 clones, around 90% detected once. Here the sequenced sample was CD4+ or CD8+ T cells sorted from blood, taken in a trial of the OX40 agonist ivuxolimab. The receptors were sampled from an adult with an advanced solid tumor such as melanoma, head and neck, liver or kidney cancer.

This clone has only one observation. The rearrangement joins TRBV11-2 to TRBJ2-4; 11 bases are shared with TRBD2. The J segment lost 5 bases and the V segment lost 5 bases, leaving 8 bases of the junction unmatched. Per the germline V gene, CDR1 is SGHAT and CDR2 is FQNNGV. CDR3 size: 16 residues. Here the CDR3 DNA reads TGTGCCAGCAGCCGTACTAGCGGGAGAGTCCAAAACATTCAGTACTTC. Protein product: CASSRTSGRVQNIQYF.

This rearrangement joins TRBV14 to TRBJ1-2, with D possibly matching TRBD1 (6 bases). Germline V CDR1 and CDR2: SGHDN, FVKESK. V was trimmed by 1 base and J by 3 bases, leaving 9 bases between them. The CDR3 runs to 14 residues. CDR3 bases: TGTGCCAGCAGCCAAGTAGGGGGGTACTATGGCTACACCTTC. This encodes CASSQVGGYYGYTF.

The chain recombines TRBV19 with TRBJ1-6, with D possibly matching TRBD1 (6 bases). The CDR3 runs to 15 residues. Germline assignment: CDR1 LNHDA and CDR2 SQIVND (reference sequence). V was shortened by 4 bases and J by 8 bases, with 15 bases between the two germline ends. CDR3 residues: CASSKNRAYDSPLHF. The CDR3 DNA reads as TGTGCCAGTAGTAAAAACAGGGCTTATGATTCACCCCTCCACTTT.

J is TRBJ2-2 and V is TRBV7-9; no firm D call. Germline V lookup: CDR1 SEHNR, CDR2 FQNEAQ (reference sequence). There are 15 residues in the CDR3. Trimming removed 5 bases at V and 3 bases at J, with 13 bases between. CDR3 loop: CASSPEDWDTGELFF. For the CDR3, the DNA is TGTGCCAGCAGCCCCGAAGACTGGGACACCGGGGAGCTGTTTTTT.

The gene calls are TRBV19 and TRBJ2-3, with D perhaps matching TRBD1 (7 bases). The CDR3 extends over 15 amino acids. Between the trimmed V and J ends, which lost 5 bases and 1 base, there was a span of 13 bases. Germline CDR1 reads LNHDA; CDR2 reads SQIVND (reference sequence). The CDR3 here is CASSPRGAGTDTQYF. The CDR3 DNA reads as TGTGCCAGTAGTCCCAGGGGGGCGGGCACAGATACGCAGTATTTT.

V is TRBV5-5 and J is TRBJ2-7, with TRBD2 matching 9 bases. V was clipped by 4 bases and J by 5 bases; unmatched bases: 7. The CDR3 spans 14 residues. Germline V gene lookup returns CDR1 SGHKS and CDR2 YYEKEE (reference sequence). CDR3 protein: CASSPGLARDEQYF. The CDR3 nucleotides are TGTGCCAGCAGCCCGGGACTAGCCCGCGACGAGCAGTACTTC.

The chain links TRBV7-5 to TRBJ1-2. TRBV7-5 is tagged as a pseudogene. The CDR3 contains 14 residues. The CDR3 sequence is CASSRGEGAYGYTF. The CDR3, as DNA: TGTGCCAGCAGCCGAGGGGAAGGAGCCTATGGCTACACCTTC.

V usage is TRBV4-1 and J usage is TRBJ2-3; 9 nucleotides align to TRBD1. The CDR3 runs to 15 residues. Germline V lookup: CDR1 MGHRA, CDR2 YSYEKL. The trim removed 3 bases at V and 8 bases at J, leaving 9 bases unmatched. Here the CDR3 reads CASSQETGGFGTQYF. Written as DNA, the CDR3 is TGCGCCAGCAGCCAGGAGACAGGGGGATTCGGTACGCAGTATTTT.